The TCR beta chain described here comes from a study of Graves' ophthalmopathy and Graves' hyperthyroidism listed by TCRdb under 2018. Some background on the complete study: Peripheral blood was collected at initial diagnosis, prior to any treatment. TCR beta repertoire signatures were used to distinguish Graves' ophthalmopathy from Graves' hyperthyroidism and to predict progression to ophthalmopathy. In total, around 130 blood samples were TCR-sequenced: around 42 ophthalmopathy, some 80 hyperthyroidism and about 17 hyperthyroidism-to-ophthalmopathy patients. A discovery set of 100 or so patients (43 ophthalmopathy, under 65 stable hyperthyroidism) was enrolled to explore V-J signatures distinguishing ophthalmopathy from hyperthyroidism. An independent validation cohort was composed of around 19 hyperthyroidism patients and more than 15 patients who later progressed from hyperthyroidism to ophthalmopathy. In roughly 6 hyperthyroidism patients, T-cell repertoires of thyroid tissue and blood were compared. Once sampling was done, hyperthyroidism patients were given methimazole at a starting dose of 30 mg daily, while ophthalmopathy patients were given high-dose intravenous methylprednisolone. The 90 or so discovery patients were randomly split 7:3 into training and test sets. What the research found in general, with its limitations: Sample size was not predetermined statistically, and investigators were not blinded to group allocation. Most expanded thyroid clonotypes with frequency above 0.001 were also detected in blood, suggesting blood repertoires may reflect the thyroid immune response. In validation, the model predicted ophthalmopathy progression with less than 71% sensitivity and less than 80% specificity; 12 predicted patients were CT-confirmed with GO in a median of approximately six months. In cross-validation, the 13-signature model distinguished ophthalmopathy from stable hyperthyroidism with nearly 90% sensitivity and over 81% specificity, while in the test set the corresponding values were about 80% and 75%.

The CDR3 numbers 15 residues from cysteine through phenylalanine. Only the CDR3 DNA is retained, 45 bases long and in frame from the first base. Taken from the germline V gene (reference sequence), the CDR1 and CDR2 loops are LNHDA and SQIVND. V lost 4 bases and J lost 5 bases; the stretch between them is 17 bases long. Patients with ophthalmopathy had moderately to severely active disease, with a Clinical Activity Score of 3 or more, a NOSPECS grade of 4 or more, and a disease duration of less than 3 months. Patients with other autoimmune diseases, uncontrolled infections, pregnancy or lactation were excluded from the study. Diagnosis was based on clinical symptoms, serum thyroxine, TRAb, thyroid ultrasound and orbital computed tomography. Using Ficoll-Paque density gradient centrifugation, PBMCs were isolated from less than 13 ml of fresh peripheral blood. Total RNA was extracted with Trizol reagent and quality-checked on an Agilent 2100 Bioanalyzer.

This clonotype was seen only a few times. Which antigen it targets is not known. Qualities for individual bases were not recorded, and no much larger clone is one base off. TCR beta CDR3 regions were amplified from RNA transcripts for repertoire sequencing. The first round was an RT-PCR using HTBI primers with the Qiagen OneStep RT-PCR kit, and this first round was followed by a second-round multiplex PCR, then size selection and purification. Libraries were sequenced paired-end with 100 bp reads on an Illumina HiSeq2000. The source study handled its data this way. SOAPnuke was used for read processing, and reads with adapters, uncalled bases, a mean Phred below 15, or no exact constant-primer or identifier match were discarded. COPE v1.2.5 was used to merge high-quality paired reads. Each unique nucleotide sequence was defined as a clonotype, and clonotypes were aligned to IMGT TRB V, D and J references with MiTCR v1.1. Only V-J combinations with frequency above 0.0001 were analysed, covering more than 99% of repertoires. For each V-J combination, a TCR clonal expansion and chaos score was defined as the ratio of F50 clonal expansion to chaos observed in the TCRdist matrix. Welch's t-statistics and random forest were used to reduce the features to 13 V-J combinations, which were then used as input to a naive Bayes classifier. The Morisita-Horn index was used to measure how similar the thyroid and blood repertoires were. TCRdb redid the processing of the public reads, applying fastp at Q25 and MiXCR, and retained in-frame beta chains. Each CDR3 protein appears once, grouped with its most common genes and DNA. V and J calls and clone size were set by TCRdb, not the authors. This sample gives fewer than 600,000 distinct CDR3 sequences in total; approximately 15% of them show up just once. The top ten constitute roughly 9.8% of the sample.

Recombination linked TRBV19 to TRBJ2-5; a tentative D match to TRBD1 spans 6 bases. The origin of this receptor is a woman in her 30s with Graves' ophthalmopathy. Donor details come from another sample of the same person, matched by shared clones. Input material: blood. The CDR3 reads as follows: CASSTSFGTRETQYF. DNA sequence: TGTGCCAGTAGTACCAGCTTTGGGACACGCGAGACCCAGTACTTC.